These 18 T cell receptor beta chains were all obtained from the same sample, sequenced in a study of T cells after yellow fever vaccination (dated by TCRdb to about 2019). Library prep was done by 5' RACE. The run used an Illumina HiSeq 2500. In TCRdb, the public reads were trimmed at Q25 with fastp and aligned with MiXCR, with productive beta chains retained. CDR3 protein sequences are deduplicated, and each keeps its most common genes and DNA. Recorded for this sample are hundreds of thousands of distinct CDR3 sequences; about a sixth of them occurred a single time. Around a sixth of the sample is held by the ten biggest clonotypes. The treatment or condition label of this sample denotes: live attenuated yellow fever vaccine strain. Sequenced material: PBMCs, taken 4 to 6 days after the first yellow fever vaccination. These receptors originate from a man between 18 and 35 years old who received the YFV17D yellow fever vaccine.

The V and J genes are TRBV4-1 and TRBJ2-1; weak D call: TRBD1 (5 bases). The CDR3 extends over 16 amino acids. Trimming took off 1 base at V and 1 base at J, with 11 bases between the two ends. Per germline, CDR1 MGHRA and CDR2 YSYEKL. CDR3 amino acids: CASSQVGRGSYNEQFF. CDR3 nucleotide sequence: TGCGCCAGCAGCCAAGTGGGTAGGGGATCCTACAATGAGCAGTTCTTC.

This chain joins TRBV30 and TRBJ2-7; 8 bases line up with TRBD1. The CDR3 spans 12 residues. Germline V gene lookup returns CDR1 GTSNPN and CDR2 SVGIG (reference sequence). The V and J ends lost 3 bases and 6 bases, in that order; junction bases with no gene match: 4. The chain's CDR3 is CAWSRTGSEQYF. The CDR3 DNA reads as TGTGCCTGGAGCCGGACAGGGAGCGAGCAGTACTTC.

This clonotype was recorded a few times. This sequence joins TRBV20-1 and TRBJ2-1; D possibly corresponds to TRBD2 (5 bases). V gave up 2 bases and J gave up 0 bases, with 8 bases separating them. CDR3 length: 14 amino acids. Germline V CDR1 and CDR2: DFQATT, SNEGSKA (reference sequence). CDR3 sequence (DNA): TGCAGTGCTAGACGAGGAGGCTCCTACAATGAGCAGTTCTTC. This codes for CSARRGGSYNEQFF.

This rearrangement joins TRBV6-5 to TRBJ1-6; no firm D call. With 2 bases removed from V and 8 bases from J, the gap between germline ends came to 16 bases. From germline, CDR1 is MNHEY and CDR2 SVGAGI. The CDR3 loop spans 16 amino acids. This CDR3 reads CASSYVVGKGDSPLHF. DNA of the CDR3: TGTGCCAGCAGTTACGTTGTCGGGAAGGGCGATTCACCCCTCCACTTT.

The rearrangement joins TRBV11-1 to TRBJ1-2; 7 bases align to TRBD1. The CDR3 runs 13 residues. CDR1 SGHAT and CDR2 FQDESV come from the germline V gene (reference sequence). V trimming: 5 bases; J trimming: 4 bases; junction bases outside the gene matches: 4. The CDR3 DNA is TGTGCCAGCAGCGATCGACAGGGCTATGGCTACACCTTC. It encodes CASSDRQGYGYTF.

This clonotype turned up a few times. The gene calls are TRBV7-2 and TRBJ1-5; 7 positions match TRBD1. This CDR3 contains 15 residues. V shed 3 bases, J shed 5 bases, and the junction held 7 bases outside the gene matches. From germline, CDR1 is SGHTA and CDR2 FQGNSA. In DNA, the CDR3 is TGTGCCAGCAGCTTTGCAACAGGGACAGATCAGCCCCAGCATTTT. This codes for CASSFATGTDQPQHF.

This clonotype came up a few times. The CDR3 protein is CASGLRMSSGANVLTF. The CDR3 DNA reads as TGTGCCAGCGGCCTGAGAATGAGCTCTGGGGCCAACGTCCTGACTTTC. The rearrangement links TRBV2 to TRBJ2-6; D uncertain. Trimming removed 8 bases at V and 0 bases at J, with 14 bases between. This CDR3 has 16 amino acids. Per germline, CDR1 SNHLY and CDR2 FYNNEI.

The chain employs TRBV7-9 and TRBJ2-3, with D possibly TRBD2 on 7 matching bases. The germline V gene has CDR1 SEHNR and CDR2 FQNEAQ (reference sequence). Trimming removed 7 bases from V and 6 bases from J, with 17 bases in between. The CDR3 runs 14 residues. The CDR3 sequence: CASTGGTLGDTQYF. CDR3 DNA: TGTGCCAGCACCGGGGGGACATTAGGGGATACGCAGTATTTT.

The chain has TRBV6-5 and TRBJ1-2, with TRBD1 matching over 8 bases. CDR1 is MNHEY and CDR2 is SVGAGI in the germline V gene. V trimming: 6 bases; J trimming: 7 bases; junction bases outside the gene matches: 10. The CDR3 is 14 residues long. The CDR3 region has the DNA TGTGCCAGCAGGGGAGACAGGGGTTTGGGTGGCTACACCTTC. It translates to CASRGDRGLGGYTF.

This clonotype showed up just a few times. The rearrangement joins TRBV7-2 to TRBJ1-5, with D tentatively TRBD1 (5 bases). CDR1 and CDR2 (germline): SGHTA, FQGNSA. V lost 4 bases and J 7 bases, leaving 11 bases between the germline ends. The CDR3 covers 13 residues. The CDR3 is CASSYGTPQPQHF. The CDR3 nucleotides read TGTGCCAGCAGCTACGGGACTCCGCAGCCCCAGCATTTT.

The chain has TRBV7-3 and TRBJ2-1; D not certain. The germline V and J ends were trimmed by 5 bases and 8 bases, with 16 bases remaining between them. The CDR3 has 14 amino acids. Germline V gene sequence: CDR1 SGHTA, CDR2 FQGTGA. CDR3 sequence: CASSPDPTFDEQFF. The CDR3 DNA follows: TGTGCCAGCAGCCCCGATCCCACTTTCGATGAGCAGTTCTTC.

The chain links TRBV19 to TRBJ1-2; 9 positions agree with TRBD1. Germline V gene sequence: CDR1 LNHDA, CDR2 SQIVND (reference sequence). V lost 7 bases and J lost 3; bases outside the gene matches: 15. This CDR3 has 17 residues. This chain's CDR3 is CASTYTRTGAWDYGYTF. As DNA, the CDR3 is TGTGCCAGTACCTATACCCGGACAGGGGCCTGGGACTATGGCTACACCTTC.

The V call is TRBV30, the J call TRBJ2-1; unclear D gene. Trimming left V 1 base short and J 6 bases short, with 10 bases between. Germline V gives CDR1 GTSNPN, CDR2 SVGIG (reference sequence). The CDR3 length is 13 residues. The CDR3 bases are TGTGCCTGGAGTGGGATGGGCGGCAATGAGCAGTTCTTC. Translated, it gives CAWSGMGGNEQFF.

The CDR3 region is CASSEGGVGGYTF. The CDR3 region has the DNA TGTGCCAGCAGCGAAGGGGGGGTAGGTGGCTACACCTTC. This sequence joins TRBV7-2 and TRBJ1-2; a possible D gene is TRBD1 (6 bases). Trimming removed 5 bases from V and 7 bases from J, with 14 bases in between. Germline lookup yields CDR1 SGHTA and CDR2 FQGNSA. The CDR3 runs to 13 residues.

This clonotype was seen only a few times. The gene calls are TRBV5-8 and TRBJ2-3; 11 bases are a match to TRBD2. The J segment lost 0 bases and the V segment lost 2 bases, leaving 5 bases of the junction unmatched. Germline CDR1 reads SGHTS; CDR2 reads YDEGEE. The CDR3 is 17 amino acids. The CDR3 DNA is TGTGCCAGCAGCTTCCCTAGCGGGGGGCACAGCACAGATACGCAGTATTTT. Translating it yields CASSFPSGGHSTDTQYF. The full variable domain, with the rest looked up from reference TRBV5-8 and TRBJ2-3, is EAGVTQSPTHLIKTRGQQATLRCSPISGHTSVYWYQQALGLGLQFLLWYDEGEERNRGNFPPRFSGRQFPNYSSELNVNALELEDSALYLCASSFPSGGHSTDTQYFGPGTRLTVL.

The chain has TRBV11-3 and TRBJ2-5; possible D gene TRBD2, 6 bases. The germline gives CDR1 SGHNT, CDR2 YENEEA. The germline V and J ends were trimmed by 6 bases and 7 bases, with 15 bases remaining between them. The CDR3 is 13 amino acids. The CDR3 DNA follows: TGTGCCAGCAGTCCCGAGACGCGGGGGACCCAGTACTTC. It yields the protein CASSPETRGTQYF.

CDR3 in DNA: TGCAGTGCTTCAAAGACTAGCGGGGGAACAGATACGCAGTATTTT. Its protein is CSASKTSGGTDTQYF. The chain recombines TRBV20-1 with TRBJ2-3; 12 bases fit TRBD2. Germline-derived CDR1 and CDR2 are DFQATT and SNEGSKA (reference sequence). The V and J ends lost 5 bases and 3 bases, in that order; junction bases with no gene match: 6. The CDR3 spans 15 residues.

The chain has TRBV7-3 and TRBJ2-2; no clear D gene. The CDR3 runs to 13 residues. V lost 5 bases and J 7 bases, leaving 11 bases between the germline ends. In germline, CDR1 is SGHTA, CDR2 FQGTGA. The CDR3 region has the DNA TGTGCCAGCAGCCCGCGAGAAGGCGGGGAGCTGTTTTTT. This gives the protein CASSPREGGELFF.